The clone carrying this T cell receptor beta chain was detected ten times or more. As yet, its antigen is unknown. The data were taken from a study of T-cell reconstitution after alpha-beta-depleted transplantation in children. The CDR3 totals 13 residues. CDR1 and CDR2 (germline): SQVTM, ANQGSEA. V lost 5 bases to trimming and J lost 4 bases, with 12 bases between them. Preparation of the TCRbeta library involved a method that used unique molecular identifiers. TCRdb fed the PCR reads into MiXCR, producing one record per CDR3 protein. Here the sample spans 670,000 or so distinct CDR3 sequences, about 12% being singletons. Study-level findings and limits: Several hundred expanded graft clones reportedly were the source of alpha-beta T cells about two months after transplant. TCRbeta diversity was high at day 60 in some patients (a result of surviving recipient T cells and thymic progenitors). Counts and diversity of T cells one year after transplant came mostly from newly produced T cells.

This TCR came from a girl aged 2-10 years with congenital amegakaryocytic thrombocytopenia, due to receive a stem cell transplant. The chain combines TRBV29-1 with TRBJ2-1; tentative D call: TRBD1 (6 bases). The input for sequencing was PBMCs, taken before TCRalphabeta/CD19-depleted stem cell transplant. CDR3: CSVPDSYYNEQFF. The DNA of the CDR3 is TGCAGCGTTCCGGACAGCTATTACAATGAGCAGTTCTTC.